The T cell receptor beta chain under discussion was sequenced for a study of cytomegalovirus exposure and HLA in healthy donors. Overall study context: Under 90% of 300 to 450 genotyped donors fell in the Caucasian-associated ancestry cluster.

General study findings and limits: The study dropped some indistinguishable V segments, TRBV6-2 and TRBV6-3 among them. Differences between HLA loci emerged in a later analysis of TCR association rates, with DRB1 most and HLA-C fewest.

Worth noting for this clone: Its cognate antigen is unknown.

Germline lookup yields CDR1 MNHNS and CDR2 SASEGT. The V and J ends lost 2 bases and 7 bases respectively, with 15 bases between them. The CDR3 is made up of 14 amino acids. Primers for the PCR totalled 60 Vbeta and 13 Jbeta. TCRdb keeps only in-frame clones here, not all; method: immunoSEQ multiplex PCR. The sample contains roughly 130,000 clones, 73% of which appear only once. The material sequenced was PBMCs. The chain is built from TRBV6-1 and TRBJ2-7; D is unresolved. The sequence came from a woman aged 40 to 50 in good health and CMV-seropositive. The CDR3 is CASSEFWASPEQYF. The DNA for the CDR3 is TGTGCCAGCAGTGAATTTTGGGCCAGCCCGGAGCAGTACTTC.